This note documents a single T cell receptor (beta chain) sequence. The CDR3 is 16 amino acids. J gave up 2 bases and V 5 bases, and 10 bases lay outside the gene matches. Germline V lookup: CDR1 MNHEY, CDR2 SMNVEV (reference sequence). As handled by the study authors: Reference gene primer amplification in the assay estimated nucleated cell counts. Here immunoSEQ multiplex PCR was the method, and the copy in TCRdb shows in-frame clones only, minus some. The D gene and trimming were derived from the DNA, and the V and J assignments and clone size from that table. This table holds roughly 500,000 clones, 80% to 90% found once. This sample was taken from a study of blood T cell repertoires in COVID-19. Turning to the study itself: T cells, B-cell-depleted T cells, or PBMCs supplied cDNA or gDNA.

V gene TRBV27 combines with J gene TRBJ2-7, with 9 positions matching TRBD1. The sequencing input was peripheral blood. The clonotype comes from a human donor in a cohort sampled during active COVID-19. The CDR3, as DNA: TGTGCCAGCAGTATACATTACAGGGGGCCAGCCTACGAGCAGTACTTC. Protein product: CASSIHYRGPAYEQYF.